This T cell receptor beta chain was recorded in a study of control samples from healthy donors and cancer patients. Assay: immunoSEQ multiplex PCR; the TCRdb copy retains only in-frame clones and omits some. The profile covers about 39,000 clones, with around 78% appearing a single time and 47% taken by the ten largest. Germline V gene lookup returns CDR1 SQVTM and CDR2 ANQGSEA. V lost 3 bases to trimming and J lost 0 bases, with 8 bases between them. CDR3 length: 13 amino acids. Sequenced input: blood. The sequence came from a man in his 60s in good health. The chain uses TRBV29-1 and TRBJ2-5; no reliable D call. CDR3 region: CSVEAAYQETQYF. The CDR3 nucleotides are TGCAGCGTTGAGGCGGCGTACCAAGAGACCCAGTACTTC.